These T cell receptor beta chains were read from a single sample in a study of cytomegalovirus exposure and HLA in healthy donors. This table comes from immunoSEQ multiplex PCR, and its TCRdb copy is limited to in-frame clones, with some not included. Among 200,000 to 250,000 clones listed, roughly 70% were seen once. The source material was PBMCs. These receptors originate from a woman under 40 in good health and CMV-seronegative. Both conserved end residues are part of each CDR3. The D gene is left open where the match is weak. Size is stated for part of the rows, as once, few or many counts, or as a class when the clone is expanded.

clone_size j_call d_call v_call cdr3_length cdr3_nt cdr3_aa
. TRBJ2-1 . TRBV11-3 12 TGTGCCAGCAGCTCCGCACTTAATGAGCAGTTCTTC CASSSALNEQFF
. TRBJ2-3 . TRBV7-3 13 TGTGCCAGCAGCTATGGGGGCAGGGATACGCAGTATTTT CASSYGGRDTQYF
. TRBJ2-5 . TRBV7-9 13 TGTGCCAGCAGCGGTTCAGGGGGGGAGACCCAGTACTTC CASSGSGGETQYF
. TRBJ1-2 . TRBV6-6 14 TGTGCCAGCAGTTCAGGAGGTCCAAACTATGGCTACACCTTC CASSSGGPNYGYTF
once TRBJ2-1 TRBD2 TRBV7-8 16 TGTGCCAGCAGCCGGGACTATTCGGAGCGTTACAATGAGCAGTTCTTC CASSRDYSERYNEQFF
. TRBJ1-5 . TRBV4-3 16 TGCGCCAGCAGCCATGGACGGGGTATCCGCAATCAGCCCCAGCATTTT CASSHGRGIRNQPQHF
. TRBJ2-7 TRBD1 TRBV2 17 TGTGTCAGCAACCTATCGGGCCGGGACAGGGTAACCTACGAGCAGTACTTC CVSNLSGRDRVTYEQYF
. TRBJ1-5 TRBD1 TRBV15 16 TGTGCCACCAGCAGAGGGCAACAGGGGGCCCTTTCAGCCCAGCATTTT CATSRGQQGALSAQHF
. TRBJ2-1 TRBD2 TRBV6-5 16 TGTGCCAGCAGTTACGGGGACTACAAACTCTACAATGAGCAGTTCTTC CASSYGDYKLYNEQFF
. TRBJ2-7 TRBD1 TRBV6-6 15 TGTGCCAGCAGTTACATGACAGGGGGTGGCTACGAGCAGTACTTC CASSYMTGGGYEQYF
. TRBJ2-3 TRBD2 TRBV27 17 TGTGCCAGCAGTTTACAGGGGCTAGCGGGAAGGACAGATACGCAGTATTTT CASSLQGLAGRTDTQYF
. TRBJ1-1 . TRBV6-6 14 TGTGCCAGCAGTTTGGGTGAGGGTGGCACTGAAGCTTTCTTT CASSLGEGGTEAFF
. TRBJ1-2 . TRBV19 13 TGTGCCAGTAGACGGACTGTAGGCTATGGCTACACCTTC CASRRTVGYGYTF
once TRBJ2-4 . TRBV15 18 TGTGCCACCAGCAGAGATTGGGTGGTCGCGGTAGCCAAAAACATTCAGTACTTC CATSRDWVVAVAKNIQYF
. TRBJ1-6 TRBD1 TRBV2 19 TGTGCCAGCAGTGAGCAGGGACAGGGGGCCCGCTATCTTCAGTCACCCCTCCACTTT CASSEQGQGARYLQSPLHF
. TRBJ2-7 TRBD1 TRBV7-9 15 TGTGCCAGCAGCTCAGGACAGGGGGCGCGGTACGAGCAGTACTTC CASSSGQGARYEQYF
. TRBJ2-4 . TRBV2 14 TGTGCCAGCAGAGGTTACAGGGACCAAAACATTCAGTACTTC CASRGYRDQNIQYF
. TRBJ2-1 . TRBV5-6 14 TGTGCCAGCAGCTTGGGCCTAGCCCAAGCTGGACAGTTCTTC CASSLGLAQAGQFF
. TRBJ1-1 . TRBV5-1 14 TGCGCCAGCAAAGATGAGGGGCGGGGAACTGAAGCTTTCTTT CASKDEGRGTEAFF
. TRBJ2-3 TRBD1 TRBV7-9 15 TGTGCCAGCAGCCCCCGGGACAGGTCCATAGATACGCAGTATTTT CASSPRDRSIDTQYF
. TRBJ2-5 . TRBV11-2 14 TGTGCCAGCAGCTTCGTATCGACGGGGGAGACCCAGTACTTC CASSFVSTGETQYF
few TRBJ2-1 . TRBV4-1 12 TGCGCCAGCAGCCCAGGATACAATGAGCAGTTCTTC CASSPGYNEQFF
. TRBJ1-4 . TRBV2 13 TGTGCCAGCAGTGAAGCCCTTAATGAAAAACTGTTTTTT CASSEALNEKLFF
. TRBJ1-2 TRBD1 TRBV7-2 12 TGTGCCAGCAGCTTAACAGGGGGTGGCTACACCTTC CASSLTGGGYTF
few TRBJ1-6 . TRBV5-1 14 TGTGCCAGCAGCTTGGATGGAGTTGGATCACCCCTCCACTTT CASSLDGVGSPLHF
. TRBJ2-1 TRBD1 TRBV7-3 15 TGTGCCAGCAGGGGACAGGGGGGATCCTACAATGAGCAGTTCTTC CASRGQGGSYNEQFF
. TRBJ1-1 TRBD1 TRBV5-4 14 TGTGCCAGCAGACGGGACAGGTTGAACACTGAAGCTTTCTTT CASRRDRLNTEAFF
. TRBJ1-6 . TRBV7-9 12 TGTGCCAGCAGCTTACCGAATTCACCCCTCCACTTT CASSLPNSPLHF
. TRBJ2-5 . TRBV9 14 TGTGCCAGCAGCGTAGACAGGGTAGCAGAGACCCAGTACTTC CASSVDRVAETQYF
. TRBJ2-5 . TRBV4-1 15 TGCGCCAGCAGCCTAGGTCCGGGGATCCAAGAGACCCAGTACTTC CASSLGPGIQETQYF
. TRBJ1-5 . TRBV19 15 TGTGCCAGTACCGATACGAGTTTGTGGAATCAGCCCCAGCATTTT CASTDTSLWNQPQHF